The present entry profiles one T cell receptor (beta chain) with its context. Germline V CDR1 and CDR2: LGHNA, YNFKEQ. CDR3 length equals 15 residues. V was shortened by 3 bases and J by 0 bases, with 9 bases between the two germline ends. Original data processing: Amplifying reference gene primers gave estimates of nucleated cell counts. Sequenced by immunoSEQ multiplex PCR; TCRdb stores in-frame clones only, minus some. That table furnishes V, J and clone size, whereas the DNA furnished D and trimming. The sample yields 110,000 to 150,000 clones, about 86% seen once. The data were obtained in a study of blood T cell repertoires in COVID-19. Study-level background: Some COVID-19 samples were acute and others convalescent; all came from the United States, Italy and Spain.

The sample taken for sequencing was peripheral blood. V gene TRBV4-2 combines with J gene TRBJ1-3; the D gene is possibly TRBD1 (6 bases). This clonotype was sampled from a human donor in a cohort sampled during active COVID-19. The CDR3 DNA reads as TGTGCCAGCAGCCAGCCGGACAGCTCTGGAAACACCATATATTTT. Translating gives CASSQPDSSGNTIYF.